This TCR beta chain was obtained from a study of blood T cell repertoires in COVID-19. Study context: From the United States, Italy and Spain came samples of acute and convalescent COVID-19. PBMCs, B-cell-depleted T cells, or T cells provided the cDNA or gDNA that made up the material.

In the original workflow: Reference gene primer amplification yielded estimated nucleated cell counts. TCRdb's table, derived via immunoSEQ multiplex PCR, lists solely in-frame clones and lacks some. V, J and clone size are taken as reported in that table, and D and trimming were inferred from the DNA itself. The profile covers around 80,000 clones, with about 80% appearing a single time and about 5.7% taken by the ten largest. Germline values: CDR1 LGHDT, CDR2 YNNKEL (reference sequence). The CDR3 consists of 13 residues. Deletions cut 0 bases from V and 8 bases from J, with 11 bases between. The sequencing sample was made of peripheral blood. The source of this sequence is a man aged 50 or older with active or convalescent COVID-19. The chain is built from TRBV3-1 (or the pseudogene TRBV3-2) and TRBJ2-7; D might be TRBD1 (6 bases). CDR3 sequence reads: CASSQEQGIKQYF. CDR3 sequence (DNA): TGTGCCAGCAGCCAAGAACAGGGAATTAAGCAGTACTTC.